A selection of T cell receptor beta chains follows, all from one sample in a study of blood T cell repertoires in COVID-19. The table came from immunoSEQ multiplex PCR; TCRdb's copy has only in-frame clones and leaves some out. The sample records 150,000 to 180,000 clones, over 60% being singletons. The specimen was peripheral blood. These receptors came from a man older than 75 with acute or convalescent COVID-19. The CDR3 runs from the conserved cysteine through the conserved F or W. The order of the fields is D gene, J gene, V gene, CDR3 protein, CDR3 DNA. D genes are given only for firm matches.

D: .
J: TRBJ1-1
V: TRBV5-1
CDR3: CASSLAGAGTEAFF
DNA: TGCGCCAGCAGCTTGGCAGGGGCGGGCACTGAAGCTTTCTTT

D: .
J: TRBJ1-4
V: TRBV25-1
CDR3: CASSESRSGTKLGKLFF
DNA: TGTGCCAGCAGTGAATCCAGGTCGGGGACTAAGCTCGGAAAACTGTTTTTT

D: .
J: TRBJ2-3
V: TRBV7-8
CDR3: CASSLETNPITDTQYF
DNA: TGTGCCAGCAGCTTAGAGACTAATCCCATCACAGATACGCAGTATTTT

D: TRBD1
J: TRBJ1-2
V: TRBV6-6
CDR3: CASSYAGQARGYTF
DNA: TGTGCCAGCAGTTACGCGGGACAGGCGCGAGGCTACACCTTC

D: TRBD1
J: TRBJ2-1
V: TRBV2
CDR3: CASSPRTGGGNEQFF
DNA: TGTGCCAGCAGTCCTCGGACAGGGGGGGGCAATGAGCAGTTCTTC

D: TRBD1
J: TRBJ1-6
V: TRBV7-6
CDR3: CASSPQGQFNSPLHF
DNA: TGTGCCAGCAGCCCCCAGGGACAGTTTAATTCACCCCTCCACTTT

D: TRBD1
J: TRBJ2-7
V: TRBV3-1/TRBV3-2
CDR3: CASSPTGTVSYEQYF
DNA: TGTGCCAGCAGCCCGACCGGGACAGTCTCCTACGAGCAGTACTTC

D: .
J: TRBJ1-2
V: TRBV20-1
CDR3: CSASEFSDYGYTF
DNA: TGCAGTGCTAGTGAGTTTTCTGACTATGGCTACACCTTC

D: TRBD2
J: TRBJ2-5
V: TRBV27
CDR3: CASSLSSGGALETQYF
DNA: TGTGCCAGCAGTTTATCTAGCGGGGGGGCCCTCGAGACCCAGTACTTC

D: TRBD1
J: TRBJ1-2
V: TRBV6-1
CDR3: CASSGTTGSANYGYTF
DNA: TGTGCCAGCAGTGGTACGACAGGGTCCGCTAACTATGGCTACACCTTC

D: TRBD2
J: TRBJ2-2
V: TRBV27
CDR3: CASNISGGGRGELFF
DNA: TGTGCCAGCAACATCAGCGGGGGGGGCCGCGGGGAGCTGTTTTTT